These T cell receptor beta chains were read from a single sample in a study of vaccination and CD4 T cells after COVID-19. These receptors have no identified antigens. TCRdb re-derived calls from the PCR reads in MiXCR, one entry per CDR3 protein. The table records nearly 25,000 distinct CDR3 sequences, around 30% of them present only once. This specimen was CD4+ T cells from blood, cultured in vitro, taken about 7 months after SARS-CoV-2 vaccination. The source of these receptors is a human donor who had recovered from COVID-19. Each CDR3 is given with its conserved first and last residue. A D gene is named only where the DNA matches it firmly. Size values are once, few and many counts, or a class for expanded clones, and some rows have none.

v_gene	j_gene	len	abundance	d_gene	CDR3aa	CDR3nt
TRBV7-2	TRBJ2-5	13	.	.	CASSLFGLETQYF	TGTGCCAGCAGCTTATTTGGGTTGGAGACCCAGTACTTC
TRBV20-1	TRBJ2-1	15	.	TRBD2	CSATSRSSGSNEQFF	TGCAGTGCTACCTCTCGGTCTAGCGGGAGTAATGAGCAGTTCTTC
TRBV7-2	TRBJ2-1	17	once	TRBD2	CASSLVAGTSGYNEQFF	TGTGCCAGCAGCTTAGTCGCCGGGACTAGCGGATACAATGAGCAGTTCTTC
TRBV6-5	TRBJ1-2	16	few	.	CASSYSTTEGRYGYTF	TGTGCCAGCAGTTACTCGACGACAGAGGGGCGATATGGCTACACCTTC
TRBV20-1	TRBJ1-1	15	few	TRBD1	CSADPGQGLNTEAFF	TGCAGTGCTGACCCGGGACAGGGGTTGAACACTGAAGCTTTCTTT
TRBV28	TRBJ1-2	15	.	TRBD1	CASSLLGRGPEGYTF	TGTGCCAGCAGTTTATTGGGCAGGGGGCCTGAAGGCTACACCTTC
TRBV20-1	TRBJ2-2	14	few	TRBD1	CSARFRTGAGELFF	TGCAGTGCTAGGTTCAGGACAGGGGCCGGGGAGCTGTTTTTT
TRBV20-1	TRBJ1-5	15	few	TRBD1	CSAKTTGFGNQPQHF	TGCAGTGCGAAAACGACAGGGTTCGGCAATCAGCCCCAGCATTTT
TRBV21-1	TRBJ1-5	14	.	.	CASRRTGSDQPQHF	TGTGCCAGCAGGAGGACAGGGAGCGATCAGCCCCAGCATTTT
TRBV24-1	TRBJ2-2	15	.	.	CATSDYPGRAGELFF	TGTGCCACCAGTGATTATCCGGGACGGGCGGGGGAGCTGTTTTTT
TRBV20-1	TRBJ1-2	15	.	.	CSASKSQATVYGYTF	TGCAGTGCTAGCAAGTCCCAGGCGACTGTCTATGGCTACACCTTC
TRBV6-1	TRBJ2-7	15	.	TRBD2	CASSATSGSHHEQYF	TGTGCCAGCAGTGCTACAAGCGGGAGTCATCACGAGCAGTACTTC
TRBV7-6	TRBJ2-7	14	many	TRBD2	CASSLGRELGEQYF	TGTGCCAGCAGCTTAGGGCGGGAGCTGGGCGAGCAGTACTTC
TRBV10-3	TRBJ2-5	14	few	.	CAISESKGGETQYF	TGTGCCATCAGTGAGTCCAAAGGAGGGGAGACCCAGTACTTC
TRBV6-5	TRBJ1-2	14	few	.	CASSYLDRSYGYTF	TGTGCCAGCAGTTATCTCGACAGGAGTTATGGCTACACCTTC
TRBV25-1	TRBJ1-2	14	few	.	CASSEYGGDYGYTF	TGTGCCAGCAGTGAATACGGGGGGGACTATGGCTACACCTTC
TRBV5-1	TRBJ2-5	15	.	TRBD2	CASSPGTSGQETQYF	TGCGCCAGCAGCCCGGGGACTAGCGGGCAAGAGACCCAGTACTTC
TRBV5-1	TRBJ2-5	15	.	TRBD1	CASSLGGQPQETQYF	TGCGCCAGCAGCTTGGGGGGACAGCCCCAAGAGACCCAGTACTTC
TRBV7-2	TRBJ2-2	11	medium-sized	.	CASRATAELFF	TGTGCCAGCAGAGCCACGGCTGAGCTGTTTTTT
TRBV7-2	TRBJ2-7	15	few	.	CASSLDRVYSAEQYF	TGTGCCAGCAGCTTAGACAGGGTGTATAGTGCCGAGCAGTACTTC
TRBV30	TRBJ2-7	14	.	.	CAWSLQGAAYEQYF	TGTGCCTGGAGTCTACAGGGTGCGGCCTACGAGCAGTACTTC
TRBV19	TRBJ2-1	14	.	.	CASSGRSSYNEQFF	TGTGCCAGTAGTGGACGCAGCTCCTACAATGAGCAGTTCTTC
TRBV24-1	TRBJ2-1	14	few	.	CATSGSSSYNEQFF	TGTGCCACCAGTGGCAGCAGCTCCTACAATGAGCAGTTCTTC
TRBV28	TRBJ2-1	11	.	.	CASLFYNEQFF	TGTGCCAGCCTATTTTACAATGAGCAGTTCTTC
TRBV28	TRBJ2-1	14	few	TRBD1	CASAGTGLVNEQFF	TGTGCCAGTGCGGGGACAGGGCTTGTCAATGAGCAGTTCTTC